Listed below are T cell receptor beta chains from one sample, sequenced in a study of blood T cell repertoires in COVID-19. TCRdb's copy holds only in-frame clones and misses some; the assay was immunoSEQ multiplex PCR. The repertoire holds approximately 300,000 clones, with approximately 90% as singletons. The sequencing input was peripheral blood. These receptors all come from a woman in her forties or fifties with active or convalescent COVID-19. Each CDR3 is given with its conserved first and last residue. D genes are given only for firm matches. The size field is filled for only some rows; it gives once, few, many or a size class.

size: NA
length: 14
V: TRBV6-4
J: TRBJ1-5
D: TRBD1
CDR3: CASSEGQGNQPQHF
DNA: TGTGCCAGCAGTGAGGGACAGGGCAATCAGCCCCAGCATTTT

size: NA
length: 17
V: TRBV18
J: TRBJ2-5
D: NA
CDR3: CASSPPAPAGDQETQYF
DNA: TGTGCCAGCTCACCACCGGCGCCGGCAGGGGACCAAGAGACCCAGTACTTC

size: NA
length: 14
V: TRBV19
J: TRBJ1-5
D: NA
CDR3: CASSIGTTDQPQHF
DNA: TGTGCCAGTAGTATAGGGACGACAGATCAGCCCCAGCATTTT

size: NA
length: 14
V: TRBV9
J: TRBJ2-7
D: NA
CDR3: CASSPSGRSDEQYF
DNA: TGTGCCAGCAGCCCGTCGGGGAGGTCGGACGAGCAGTACTTC

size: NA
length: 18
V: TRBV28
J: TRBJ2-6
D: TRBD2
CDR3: CASSSGGGTASGANVLTF
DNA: TGTGCCAGCAGTTCCGGGGGAGGGACGGCCTCTGGGGCCAACGTCCTGACTTTC

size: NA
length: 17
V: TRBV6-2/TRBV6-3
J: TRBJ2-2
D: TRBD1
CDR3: CASSYTADRVDTGELFF
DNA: TGTGCCAGCAGTTACACAGCGGACAGGGTCGACACCGGGGAGCTGTTTTTT

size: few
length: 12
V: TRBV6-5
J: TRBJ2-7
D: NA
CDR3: CATRDIPYEQYF
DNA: TGTGCCACTCGGGACATTCCTTACGAGCAGTACTTC

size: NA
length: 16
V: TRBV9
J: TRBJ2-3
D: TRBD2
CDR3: CASSVASGTSDGTQYF
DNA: TGTGCCAGCAGCGTGGCCTCCGGGACTAGCGACGGTACGCAGTATTTT

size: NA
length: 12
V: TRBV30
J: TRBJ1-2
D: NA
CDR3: CAWRGRVSGYTF
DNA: TGTGCCTGGAGGGGGCGAGTAAGTGGCTACACCTTC

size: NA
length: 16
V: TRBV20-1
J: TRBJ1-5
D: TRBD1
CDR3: CSASSQGTGGNQPQHF
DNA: TGCAGTGCTAGTTCACAGGGGACGGGGGGCAATCAGCCCCAGCATTTT

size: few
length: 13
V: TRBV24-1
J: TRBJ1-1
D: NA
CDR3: CATSVPGSQEAFF
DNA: TGTGCCACCAGTGTTCCGGGATCGCAGGAAGCTTTCTTT

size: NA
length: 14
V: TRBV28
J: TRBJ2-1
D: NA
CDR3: CASKTGTHHNEQFF
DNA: TGTGCCAGTAAAACCGGGACACACCACAATGAGCAGTTCTTC

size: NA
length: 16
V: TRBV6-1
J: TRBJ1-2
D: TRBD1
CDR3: CASSEAQTGANYGYTF
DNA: TGTGCCAGCAGTGAAGCCCAGACAGGGGCTAACTATGGCTACACCTTC

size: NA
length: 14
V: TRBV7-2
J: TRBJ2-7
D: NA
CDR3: CASSLDPGGYEQYF
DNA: TGTGCCAGCAGCTTAGATCCCGGGGGCTACGAGCAGTACTTC

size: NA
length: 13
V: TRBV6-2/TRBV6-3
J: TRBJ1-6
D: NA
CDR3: CASSLVPDSPLHF
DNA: TGTGCCAGCAGCCTGGTCCCAGATTCACCCCTCCACTTT

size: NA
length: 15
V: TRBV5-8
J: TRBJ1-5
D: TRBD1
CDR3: CASNRGQGNNQPQHF
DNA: TGTGCCAGCAATAGGGGACAGGGTAACAATCAGCCCCAGCATTTT

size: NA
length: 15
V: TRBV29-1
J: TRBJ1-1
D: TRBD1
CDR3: CSVRGQGAGTTEAFF
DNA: TGCAGCGTTCGGGGACAGGGGGCGGGGACCACTGAAGCTTTCTTT

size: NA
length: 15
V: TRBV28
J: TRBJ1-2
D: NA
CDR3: CASLIHGGSNYGYTF
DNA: TGTGCCAGCCTGATTCACGGGGGGAGCAACTATGGCTACACCTTC

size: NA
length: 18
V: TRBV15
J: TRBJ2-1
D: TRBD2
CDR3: CATSRDGLAGVNYNEQFF
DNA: TGTGCCACCAGCAGAGATGGGCTAGCGGGAGTCAATTACAATGAGCAGTTCTTC

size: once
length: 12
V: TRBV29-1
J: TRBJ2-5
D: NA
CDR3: CSVRGAQETQYF
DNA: TGCAGCGTTAGAGGCGCCCAAGAGACCCAGTACTTC

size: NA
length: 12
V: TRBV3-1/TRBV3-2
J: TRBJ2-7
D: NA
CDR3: CASSQASSEQYF
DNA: TGTGCCAGCAGCCAAGCTTCGAGCGAGCAGTACTTC

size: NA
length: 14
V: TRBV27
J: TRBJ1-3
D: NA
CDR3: CASSSDSSGNTIYF
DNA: TGTGCCAGCAGTTCCGACAGCTCTGGAAACACCATATATTTT

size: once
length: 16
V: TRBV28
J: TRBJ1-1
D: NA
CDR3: CASSLRYPGAFTEAFF
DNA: TGTGCCAGCAGTTTACGCTACCCTGGGGCGTTCACTGAAGCTTTCTTT

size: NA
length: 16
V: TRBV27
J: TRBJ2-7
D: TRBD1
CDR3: CASSPPGQGAFYEQYF
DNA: TGTGCCAGCAGCCCCCCAGGACAGGGGGCGTTCTACGAGCAGTACTTC

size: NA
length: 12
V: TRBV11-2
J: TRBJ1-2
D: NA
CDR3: CASSEQRYGYTF
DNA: TGTGCCAGCAGCGAGCAGCGCTATGGCTACACCTTC

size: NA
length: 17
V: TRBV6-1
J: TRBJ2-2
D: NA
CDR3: CASSDQRASMSTGELFF
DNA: TGTGCCAGCAGTGACCAGAGGGCCAGTATGAGCACCGGGGAGCTGTTTTTT

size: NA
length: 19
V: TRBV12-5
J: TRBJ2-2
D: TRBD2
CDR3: CASGPRGSGGWRGTGELFF
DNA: TGTGCTAGTGGCCCAAGAGGTAGCGGGGGCTGGAGGGGCACCGGGGAGCTGTTTTTT

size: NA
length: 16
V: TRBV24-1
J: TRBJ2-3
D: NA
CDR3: CATSEDEVRGTDTQYF
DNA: TGTGCCACCAGTGAGGACGAGGTTCGGGGTACAGATACGCAGTATTTT

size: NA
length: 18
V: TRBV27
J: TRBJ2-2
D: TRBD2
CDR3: CASSLLAGGGSDTGELFF
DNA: TGTGCCAGCAGTTTACTAGCGGGAGGGGGGAGTGACACCGGGGAGCTGTTTTTT

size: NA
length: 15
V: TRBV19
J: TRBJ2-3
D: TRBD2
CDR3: CASTILAGAIDTQYF
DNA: TGTGCCAGTACCATTCTAGCGGGAGCAATAGATACGCAGTATTTT

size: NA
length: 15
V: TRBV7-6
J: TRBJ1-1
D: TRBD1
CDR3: CASSLAQGARTEAFF
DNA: TGTGCCAGCAGCTTAGCCCAGGGGGCAAGGACTGAAGCTTTCTTT

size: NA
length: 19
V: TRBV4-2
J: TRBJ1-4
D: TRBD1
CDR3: CASSQDPTTGGRWQEKLFF
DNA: TGTGCCAGCAGCCAAGATCCGACGACAGGGGGTCGATGGCAGGAAAAACTGTTTTTT

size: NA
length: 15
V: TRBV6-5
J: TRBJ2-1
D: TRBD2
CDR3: CASTRLAGGRDEQFF
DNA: TGTGCCAGCACCAGACTAGCGGGAGGGCGGGATGAGCAGTTCTTC

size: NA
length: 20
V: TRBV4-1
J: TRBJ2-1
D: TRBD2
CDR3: CASSQDPPSGGPFSYNEQFF
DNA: TGCGCCAGCAGCCAAGATCCCCCTAGCGGGGGGCCATTCTCCTACAATGAGCAGTTCTTC

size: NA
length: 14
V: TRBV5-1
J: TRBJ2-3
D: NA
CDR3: CASSFGRFPDTQYF
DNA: TGCGCCAGCAGCTTCGGCAGGTTTCCAGATACGCAGTATTTT

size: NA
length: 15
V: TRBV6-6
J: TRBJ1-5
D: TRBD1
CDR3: CANSYPGTGDQPQHF
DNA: TGTGCCAACAGTTACCCCGGGACAGGCGATCAGCCCCAGCATTTT

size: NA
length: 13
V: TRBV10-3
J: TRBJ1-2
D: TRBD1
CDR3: CAISADRVNGYTF
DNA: TGTGCCATCAGCGCGGACAGGGTGAATGGCTACACCTTC

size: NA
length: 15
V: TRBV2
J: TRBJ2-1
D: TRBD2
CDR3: CASRKGTSGFNEQFF
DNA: TGTGCCAGCAGAAAAGGGACTAGCGGGTTCAATGAGCAGTTCTTC

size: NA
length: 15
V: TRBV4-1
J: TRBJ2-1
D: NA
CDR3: CASSFAGASYNEQFF
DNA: TGCGCCAGCAGCTTCGCGGGGGCCTCCTACAATGAGCAGTTCTTC

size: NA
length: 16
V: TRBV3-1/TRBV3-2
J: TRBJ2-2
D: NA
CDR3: CASSRVEGWGTGELFF
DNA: TGTGCCAGCAGCCGAGTCGAGGGTTGGGGCACCGGGGAGCTGTTTTTT

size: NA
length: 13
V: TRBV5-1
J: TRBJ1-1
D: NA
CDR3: CASRSIMNTEAFF
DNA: TGCGCCAGCAGGTCTATAATGAACACTGAAGCTTTCTTT

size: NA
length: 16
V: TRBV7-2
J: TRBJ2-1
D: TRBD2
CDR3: CASSLGLAASYNEQFF
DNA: TGTGCCAGCAGCTTAGGACTAGCGGCCTCCTACAATGAGCAGTTCTTC

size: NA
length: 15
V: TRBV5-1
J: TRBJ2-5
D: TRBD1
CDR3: CASSLGTGLIETQYF
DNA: TGCGCCAGCAGCTTGGGGACAGGGCTTATTGAGACCCAGTACTTC

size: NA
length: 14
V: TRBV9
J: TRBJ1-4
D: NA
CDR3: CASSVGQVDEKLFF
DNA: TGTGCCAGCAGCGTCGGACAAGTCGATGAAAAACTGTTTTTT

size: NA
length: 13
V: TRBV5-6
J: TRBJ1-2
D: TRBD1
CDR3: CASSLQGVGGYTF
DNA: TGTGCCAGCAGCCTCCAGGGGGTCGGAGGCTACACCTTC